This TCR beta chain derives from a study of blood T cell repertoires in COVID-19. Study details: Acute and convalescent COVID-19 samples came from the United States, Italy and Spain. T cells, B-cell-depleted T cells, or PBMCs supplied cDNA or gDNA.

Per the germline V gene, CDR1 is SGHVS and CDR2 is FQNEAQ. CDR3 length: 14 residues. Trimming took off 10 bases at V and 3 bases at J, with 15 bases between the two ends. In the study's own analysis: Cell counts per sample came from amplifying reference gene primers. Produced via immunoSEQ multiplex PCR; TCRdb's table is partial and in-frame only. That table furnishes V, J and clone size, whereas the DNA furnished D and trimming. This table holds roughly 180,000 clones, about nine tenths found once. The genes are TRBV7-8 and TRBJ2-2; the D is unclear. Sequencing input: peripheral blood. This clonotype originated in an older man with active or convalescent COVID-19. The CDR3 is CATTPLSHTGELFF. Written as DNA, the CDR3 is TGTGCCACCACACCACTAAGCCACACCGGGGAGCTGTTTTTT.